This is a list of T cell receptor beta chains from one sample in a study of Tregs in tolerant kidney transplant recipients. Some clones are missing from TCRdb's copy, which holds only in-frame ones; the method was immunoSEQ multiplex PCR. The sample has about 52,000 clones, around 93% seen once. The input for sequencing was CD8+ T cells from blood (PBMCs), taken 24 months after the transplant. The receptor source for this set is a human patient who received a combined kidney and bone marrow transplant. These T cells may partly come from the graft donor. Each CDR3 is given with its conserved first and last residue. The order of the fields is D gene, clone size, V gene, J gene, CDR3 protein, CDR3 DNA. The D gene is left open where the match is weak. Size tells how often a clone was seen (once, few, many) or the class of an expanded clone, and some rows leave it out.

d_gene: TRBD2; abundance: once; v_gene: TRBV27; j_gene: TRBJ2-1; CDR3aa: CASSLEAGGHNEQFF; CDR3nt: TGTGCCAGCAGTTTAGAGGCGGGAGGACATAATGAGCAGTTCTTC
d_gene: TRBD1; abundance: NA; v_gene: TRBV7-9; j_gene: TRBJ2-7; CDR3aa: CASSLMIGGTGDYEQYF; CDR3nt: TGTGCCAGCAGCTTGATGATCGGCGGGACAGGGGACTACGAGCAGTACTTC
d_gene: TRBD2; abundance: NA; v_gene: TRBV4-3; j_gene: TRBJ2-5; CDR3aa: CASSLGTSGGETQYF; CDR3nt: TGCGCCAGCAGCCTAGGGACTAGCGGGGGGGAGACCCAGTACTTC
d_gene: NA; abundance: NA; v_gene: TRBV19; j_gene: TRBJ2-3; CDR3aa: CASSILQASTDTQYF; CDR3nt: TGTGCCAGTAGTATCCTCCAGGCTAGCACAGATACGCAGTATTTT
d_gene: NA; abundance: once; v_gene: TRBV9; j_gene: TRBJ2-2; CDR3aa: CASSVSGTGELFF; CDR3nt: TGTGCCAGCAGCGTCTCCGGGACCGGGGAGCTGTTTTTT
d_gene: NA; abundance: NA; v_gene: TRBV27; j_gene: TRBJ2-7; CDR3aa: CASSLYPPQSYEQYF; CDR3nt: TGTGCCAGCAGTTTATATCCTCCTCAGTCCTACGAGCAGTACTTC
d_gene: TRBD1; abundance: NA; v_gene: TRBV19; j_gene: TRBJ1-1; CDR3aa: CASSTWTGIKTEAFF; CDR3nt: TGTGCCAGTAGTACATGGACAGGGATTAAGACTGAAGCTTTCTTT
d_gene: TRBD1; abundance: NA; v_gene: TRBV5-8; j_gene: TRBJ2-7; CDR3aa: CASSEVKTGFTYEQYF; CDR3nt: TGTGCCAGCAGCGAGGTAAAGACAGGGTTTACCTACGAGCAGTACTTC
d_gene: TRBD1; abundance: NA; v_gene: TRBV5-1; j_gene: TRBJ1-1; CDR3aa: CASSFFPPTGELNTEAFF; CDR3nt: TGCGCCAGCAGCTTTTTTCCCCCGACAGGGGAATTGAACACTGAAGCTTTCTTT
d_gene: TRBD1; abundance: NA; v_gene: TRBV28; j_gene: TRBJ2-4; CDR3aa: CASSLFRQGLAKNIQYF; CDR3nt: TGTGCCAGCAGTTTATTCAGACAGGGGCTAGCCAAAAACATTCAGTACTTC
d_gene: TRBD2; abundance: NA; v_gene: TRBV7-2; j_gene: TRBJ2-7; CDR3aa: CASSLVSSGGASQYF; CDR3nt: TGTGCCAGCAGCTTAGTCTCTAGCGGGGGGGCGTCGCAGTACTTC
d_gene: TRBD2; abundance: once; v_gene: TRBV14; j_gene: TRBJ2-1; CDR3aa: CASSHGTSWSSYNEQFF; CDR3nt: TGTGCCAGCAGCCATGGGACTAGCTGGAGCTCCTACAATGAGCAGTTCTTC
d_gene: NA; abundance: once; v_gene: TRBV5-6; j_gene: TRBJ2-7; CDR3aa: CASTLDSSYEQYF; CDR3nt: TGTGCCAGTACCCTCGACAGCTCCTACGAGCAGTACTTC
d_gene: NA; abundance: NA; v_gene: TRBV6-1; j_gene: TRBJ2-3; CDR3aa: CASSELRRGLGTDTQYF; CDR3nt: TGTGCCAGCAGTGAATTGAGACGGGGATTGGGAACAGATACGCAGTATTTT
d_gene: NA; abundance: NA; v_gene: TRBV29-1; j_gene: TRBJ1-2; CDR3aa: CSITEGSQGYTF; CDR3nt: TGCAGCATCACGGAGGGATCGCAGGGCTACACCTTC
d_gene: NA; abundance: NA; v_gene: TRBV6-6; j_gene: TRBJ2-1; CDR3aa: CASSPPGNEQFF; CDR3nt: TGTGCCAGCAGCCCTCCCGGGAATGAGCAGTTCTTC
d_gene: TRBD2; abundance: NA; v_gene: TRBV4-3; j_gene: TRBJ2-1; CDR3aa: CASSQGLAGVYNEQFF; CDR3nt: TGCGCCAGCAGCCAGGGGCTAGCGGGAGTTTACAATGAGCAGTTCTTC
d_gene: NA; abundance: NA; v_gene: TRBV11-2; j_gene: TRBJ1-5; CDR3aa: CASSLPGQSHQPQHF; CDR3nt: TGTGCCAGCAGCCTACCCGGACAGAGCCATCAGCCCCAGCATTTT
d_gene: NA; abundance: NA; v_gene: TRBV20-1; j_gene: TRBJ2-7; CDR3aa: CRASGVNEQYF; CDR3nt: TGCAGGGCCTCGGGGGTCAACGAGCAGTACTTC
d_gene: TRBD2; abundance: NA; v_gene: TRBV9; j_gene: TRBJ2-3; CDR3aa: CASSPPRQRGGDTQYF; CDR3nt: TGTGCCAGCAGCCCCCCAAGGCAGCGGGGGGGGGATACGCAGTATTTT
d_gene: TRBD2; abundance: NA; v_gene: TRBV4-3; j_gene: TRBJ2-5; CDR3aa: CASSQVDAGEETQYF; CDR3nt: TGCGCCAGCAGCCAAGTTGACGCGGGGGAAGAGACCCAGTACTTC
d_gene: NA; abundance: NA; v_gene: TRBV15; j_gene: TRBJ2-7; CDR3aa: CATSRSSYEQYF; CDR3nt: TGTGCCACCAGCAGGAGCTCCTACGAGCAGTACTTC
d_gene: NA; abundance: NA; v_gene: TRBV20-1; j_gene: TRBJ2-7; CDR3aa: CSARWGYGQYF; CDR3nt: TGCAGTGCTAGATGGGGCTACGGGCAGTACTTC
d_gene: NA; abundance: NA; v_gene: TRBV7-9; j_gene: TRBJ1-4; CDR3aa: CASSRGTLVPATNEKLFF; CDR3nt: TGTGCCAGCAGCAGAGGGACACTAGTTCCTGCAACTAATGAAAAACTGTTTTTT
d_gene: TRBD2; abundance: NA; v_gene: TRBV27; j_gene: TRBJ2-7; CDR3aa: CASSSSGISPYEQYF; CDR3nt: TGTGCCAGCAGCTCAAGCGGGATCAGTCCCTACGAGCAGTACTTC
d_gene: NA; abundance: few; v_gene: TRBV7-2; j_gene: TRBJ2-3; CDR3aa: CASSLIAGAYTDTQYF; CDR3nt: TGTGCCAGCAGCTTAATCGCGGGGGCCTACACAGATACGCAGTATTTT
d_gene: NA; abundance: NA; v_gene: TRBV5-6; j_gene: TRBJ1-2; CDR3aa: CASSFGEVYGYTF; CDR3nt: TGTGCCAGCAGCTTCGGTGAGGTCTATGGCTACACCTTC
d_gene: TRBD1; abundance: NA; v_gene: TRBV9; j_gene: TRBJ1-2; CDR3aa: CASSPDLTGGNYGYTF; CDR3nt: TGTGCCAGCAGCCCGGACTTGACAGGGGGAAACTATGGCTACACCTTC
d_gene: TRBD2; abundance: NA; v_gene: TRBV9; j_gene: TRBJ2-7; CDR3aa: CASSPSGLGVYEQYF; CDR3nt: TGTGCCAGCAGCCCCAGCGGACTAGGGGTCTACGAGCAGTACTTC
d_gene: NA; abundance: NA; v_gene: TRBV7-8; j_gene: TRBJ1-2; CDR3aa: CASSLNRQRNYGYTF; CDR3nt: TGTGCCAGCAGTTTGAACCGACAGAGAAACTATGGCTACACCTTC
d_gene: TRBD1; abundance: NA; v_gene: TRBV2; j_gene: TRBJ1-1; CDR3aa: CASVGRTGAENTEAFF; CDR3nt: TGTGCCAGCGTGGGTCGGACAGGGGCGGAGAACACTGAAGCTTTCTTT
d_gene: NA; abundance: once; v_gene: TRBV29-1; j_gene: TRBJ1-4; CDR3aa: CSVGQGEKLFF; CDR3nt: TGCAGCGTTGGCCAGGGTGAAAAACTGTTTTTT
d_gene: TRBD1; abundance: NA; v_gene: TRBV6-6; j_gene: TRBJ2-7; CDR3aa: CASSWDSSYEQYF; CDR3nt: TGTGCCAGCAGCTGGGACAGCTCCTACGAGCAGTACTTC
d_gene: NA; abundance: NA; v_gene: TRBV7-3; j_gene: TRBJ2-1; CDR3aa: CASSFRPLTSSYNEQFF; CDR3nt: TGTGCCAGCAGCTTTAGACCCCTTACTAGCTCCTACAATGAGCAGTTCTTC
d_gene: TRBD2; abundance: NA; v_gene: TRBV14; j_gene: TRBJ2-1; CDR3aa: CASSQDWTSGYNEQFF; CDR3nt: TGTGCCAGCAGCCAAGATTGGACTAGCGGTTACAATGAGCAGTTCTTC
d_gene: TRBD1; abundance: NA; v_gene: TRBV28; j_gene: TRBJ2-1; CDR3aa: CASSNRDRGLGEQFF; CDR3nt: TGTGCCAGCAGTAACCGGGACAGGGGGCTAGGTGAGCAGTTCTTC
d_gene: NA; abundance: NA; v_gene: TRBV5-1; j_gene: TRBJ2-3; CDR3aa: CASSLAPQSYIDTQYF; CDR3nt: TGCGCCAGCAGCTTGGCCCCACAGTCTTATATAGATACGCAGTATTTT
d_gene: NA; abundance: NA; v_gene: TRBV7-9; j_gene: TRBJ1-2; CDR3aa: CASSGVWVRPGDGYTF; CDR3nt: TGTGCCAGCAGTGGGGTGTGGGTCAGGCCGGGGGATGGCTACACCTTC
d_gene: TRBD2; abundance: NA; v_gene: TRBV27; j_gene: TRBJ2-6; CDR3aa: CASSLSASGGKSSGANVLTF; CDR3nt: TGTGCCAGCAGTTTATCGGCTAGCGGGGGTAAAAGCTCTGGGGCCAACGTCCTGACTTTC
d_gene: NA; abundance: NA; v_gene: TRBV5-6; j_gene: TRBJ2-4; CDR3aa: CASSFITDQAKNIQYF; CDR3nt: TGTGCCAGCAGCTTTATCACAGATCAAGCCAAAAACATTCAGTACTTC
d_gene: TRBD1; abundance: NA; v_gene: TRBV5-1; j_gene: TRBJ2-7; CDR3aa: CASRYRTGKITYEQYF; CDR3nt: TGCGCCAGCAGATACCGGACAGGGAAGATCACCTACGAGCAGTACTTC
d_gene: NA; abundance: NA; v_gene: TRBV11-1; j_gene: TRBJ2-5; CDR3aa: CASSLGGRYQETQYF; CDR3nt: TGTGCCAGCAGCTTAGGGGGCAGATACCAAGAGACCCAGTACTTC
d_gene: NA; abundance: NA; v_gene: TRBV29-1; j_gene: TRBJ1-1; CDR3aa: CSVETLAKNTEAFF; CDR3nt: TGCAGCGTTGAAACCCTAGCAAAGAACACTGAAGCTTTCTTT
d_gene: NA; abundance: NA; v_gene: TRBV7-9; j_gene: TRBJ1-4; CDR3aa: CASSARTVTAGKLFF; CDR3nt: TGTGCCAGCAGCGCCCGGACAGTTACCGCTGGAAAACTGTTTTTT
d_gene: TRBD1; abundance: NA; v_gene: TRBV7-9; j_gene: TRBJ2-5; CDR3aa: CASSMGTVAQETQYF; CDR3nt: TGTGCCAGCAGTATGGGGACAGTAGCTCAAGAGACCCAGTACTTC
d_gene: TRBD1; abundance: NA; v_gene: TRBV27; j_gene: TRBJ1-1; CDR3aa: CASSFRTGFGNTEAFF; CDR3nt: TGTGCCAGCAGTTTTCGGACAGGGTTTGGGAACACTGAAGCTTTCTTT